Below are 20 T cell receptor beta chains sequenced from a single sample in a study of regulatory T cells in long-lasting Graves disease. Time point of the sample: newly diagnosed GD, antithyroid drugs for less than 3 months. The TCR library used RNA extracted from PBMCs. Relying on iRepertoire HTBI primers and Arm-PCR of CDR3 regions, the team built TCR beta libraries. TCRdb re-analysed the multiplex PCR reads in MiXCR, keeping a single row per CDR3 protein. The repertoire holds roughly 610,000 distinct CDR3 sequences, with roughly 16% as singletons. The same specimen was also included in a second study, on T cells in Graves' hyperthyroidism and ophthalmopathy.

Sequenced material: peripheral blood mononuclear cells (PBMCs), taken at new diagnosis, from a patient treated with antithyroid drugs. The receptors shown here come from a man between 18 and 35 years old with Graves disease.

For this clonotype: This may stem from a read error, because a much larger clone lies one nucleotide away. The CDR3 nucleotides are TGTGCCGGCAGCCCCGGCTCAGGGCAGGACAATGAGCAGTTCTTC. Amino acid sequence: CAGSPGSGQDNEQFF. The chain has TRBV11-3 and TRBJ2-1, with a tentative D call TRBD1 (5 bases). This CDR3 contains 15 residues. The V gene's germline CDR1 is SGHNT and CDR2 YENEEA.

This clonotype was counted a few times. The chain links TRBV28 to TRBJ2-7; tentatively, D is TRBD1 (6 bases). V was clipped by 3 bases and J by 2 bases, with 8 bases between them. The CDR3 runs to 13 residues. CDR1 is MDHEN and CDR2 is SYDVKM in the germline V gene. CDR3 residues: CASSLKGAYEQYF. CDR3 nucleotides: TGTGCCAGCAGTTTGAAGGGGGCCTACGAGCAGTACTTC.

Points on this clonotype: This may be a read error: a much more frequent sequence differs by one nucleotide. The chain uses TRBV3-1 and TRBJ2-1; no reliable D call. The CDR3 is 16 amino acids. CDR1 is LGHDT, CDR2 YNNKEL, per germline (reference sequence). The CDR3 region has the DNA TGTGCCAGCGGCCAAGTCAGGATCTCCGGGTTAGAGGAGCAGTTCTTC. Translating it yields CASGQVRISGLEEQFF.

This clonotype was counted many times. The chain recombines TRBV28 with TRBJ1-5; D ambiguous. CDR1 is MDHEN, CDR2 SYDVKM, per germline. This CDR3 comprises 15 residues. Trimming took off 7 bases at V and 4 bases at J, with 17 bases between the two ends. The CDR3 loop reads CASTMYRTENQPQHF. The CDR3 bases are TGTGCCAGCACCATGTATAGGACGGAAAATCAGCCCCAGCATTTT.

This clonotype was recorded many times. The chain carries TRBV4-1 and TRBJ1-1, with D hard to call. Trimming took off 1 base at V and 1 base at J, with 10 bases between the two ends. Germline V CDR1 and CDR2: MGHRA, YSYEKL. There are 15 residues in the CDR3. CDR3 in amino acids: CASSQGNLANTEAFF. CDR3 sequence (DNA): TGCGCCAGCAGCCAAGGAAACTTGGCGAACACTGAAGCTTTCTTT.

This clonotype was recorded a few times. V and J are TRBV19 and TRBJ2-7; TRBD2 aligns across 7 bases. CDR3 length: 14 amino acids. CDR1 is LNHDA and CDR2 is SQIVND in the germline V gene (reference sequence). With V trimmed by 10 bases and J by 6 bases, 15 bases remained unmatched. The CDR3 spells CATSSSGGTGEQYF. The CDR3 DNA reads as TGTGCCACCTCATCCTCGGGAGGTACCGGCGAGCAGTACTTC. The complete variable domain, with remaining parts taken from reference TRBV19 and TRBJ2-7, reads DGGITQSPKYLFRKEGQNVTLSCEQNLNHDAMYWYRQDPGQGLRLIYYSQIVNDFQKGDIAEGYSVSREKKESFPLTVTSAQKNPTAFYLCATSSSGGTGEQYFGPGTRLTVT.

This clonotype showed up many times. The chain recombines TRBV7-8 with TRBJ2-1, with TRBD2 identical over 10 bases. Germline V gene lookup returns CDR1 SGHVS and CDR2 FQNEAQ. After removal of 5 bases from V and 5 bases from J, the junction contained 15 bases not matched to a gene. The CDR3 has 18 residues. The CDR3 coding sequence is TGTGCCAGCAGCCTAGGGCTAGTCCTAGCGGGAGTCGACAATGAGCAGTTCTTC. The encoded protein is CASSLGLVLAGVDNEQFF.

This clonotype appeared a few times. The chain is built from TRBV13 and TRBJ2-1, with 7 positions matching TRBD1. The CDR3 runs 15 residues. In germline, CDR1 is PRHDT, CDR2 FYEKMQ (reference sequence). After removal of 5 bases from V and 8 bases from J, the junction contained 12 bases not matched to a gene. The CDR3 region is CASSSRDRPRYEQFF. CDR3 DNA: TGTGCCAGCAGCAGCCGGGACAGACCCCGCTATGAGCAGTTCTTC.

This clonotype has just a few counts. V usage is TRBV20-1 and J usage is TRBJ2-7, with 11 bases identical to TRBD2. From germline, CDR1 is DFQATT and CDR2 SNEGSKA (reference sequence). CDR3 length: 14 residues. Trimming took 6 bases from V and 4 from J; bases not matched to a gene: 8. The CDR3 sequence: CSAIPLAGGYEQYF. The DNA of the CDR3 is TGCAGTGCCATTCCGCTAGCGGGAGGTTACGAGCAGTACTTC.

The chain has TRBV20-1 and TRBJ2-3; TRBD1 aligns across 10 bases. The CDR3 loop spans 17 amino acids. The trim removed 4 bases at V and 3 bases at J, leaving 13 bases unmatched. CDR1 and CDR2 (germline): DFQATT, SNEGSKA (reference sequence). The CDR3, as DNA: TGCAGTGCTACGACAGGGGGCGAATCCTTCGCGACAGATACGCAGTATTTT. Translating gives CSATTGGESFATDTQYF.

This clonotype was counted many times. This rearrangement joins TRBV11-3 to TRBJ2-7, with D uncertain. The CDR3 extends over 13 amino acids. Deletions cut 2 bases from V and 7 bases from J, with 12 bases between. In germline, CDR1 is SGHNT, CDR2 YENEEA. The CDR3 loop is CASSLTLGREQYF. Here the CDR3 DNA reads TGTGCCAGCAGCTTAACCCTGGGCCGAGAGCAGTACTTC.

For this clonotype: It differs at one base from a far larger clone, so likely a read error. The chain's CDR3 is CASRTGKNIQCF. The CDR3 nucleotides read TGTGCCAGCAGGACAGGCAAAAACATTCAGTGCTTC. The chain carries TRBV2 and TRBJ2-5, with D perhaps TRBD1 (6 bases). The V gene's germline CDR1 is SNHLY and CDR2 FYNNEI. This CDR3 is 12 amino acids long.

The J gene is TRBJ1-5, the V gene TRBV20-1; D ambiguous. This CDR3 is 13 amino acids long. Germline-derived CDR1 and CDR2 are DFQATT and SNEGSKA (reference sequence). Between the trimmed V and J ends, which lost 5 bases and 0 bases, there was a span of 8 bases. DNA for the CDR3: TGCAGTGCTCTCGACCTTAGCAATCAGCCCCAGCATTTT. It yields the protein CSALDLSNQPQHF.

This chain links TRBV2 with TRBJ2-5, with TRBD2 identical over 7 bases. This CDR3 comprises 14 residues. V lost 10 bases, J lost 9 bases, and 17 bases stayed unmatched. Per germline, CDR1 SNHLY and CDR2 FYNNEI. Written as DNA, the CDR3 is TGTGCCATCGGGGGGAATAACAAAGGGGAGGCCCAGTACTTC. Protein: CAIGGNNKGEAQYF. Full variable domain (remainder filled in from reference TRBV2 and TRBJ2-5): EPEVTQTPSHQVTQMGQEVILRCVPISNHLYFYWYRQILGQKVEFLVSFYNNEISEKSEIFDDQFSVERPDGSNFTLKIRSTKLEDSAMYFCAIGGNNKGEAQYFGPGTRLLVL.

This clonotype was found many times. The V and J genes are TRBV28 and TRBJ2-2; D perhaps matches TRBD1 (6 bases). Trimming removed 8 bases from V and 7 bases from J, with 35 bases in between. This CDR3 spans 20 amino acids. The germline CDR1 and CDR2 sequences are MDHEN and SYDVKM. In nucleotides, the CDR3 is TGTGCCAGCGACACTCGATGGGGGTCTAGCCATAACAAGGGGGTCGGGGAGCTGTTTTTT. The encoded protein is CASDTRWGSSHNKGVGELFF.

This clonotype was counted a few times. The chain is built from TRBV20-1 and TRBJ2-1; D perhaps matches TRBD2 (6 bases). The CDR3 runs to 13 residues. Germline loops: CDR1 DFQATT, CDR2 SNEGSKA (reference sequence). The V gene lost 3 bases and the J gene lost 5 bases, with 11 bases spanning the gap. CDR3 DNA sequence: TGCAGTGCTAGTAGGGAGGTTCACAATGAGCAGTTCTTC. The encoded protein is CSASREVHNEQFF.

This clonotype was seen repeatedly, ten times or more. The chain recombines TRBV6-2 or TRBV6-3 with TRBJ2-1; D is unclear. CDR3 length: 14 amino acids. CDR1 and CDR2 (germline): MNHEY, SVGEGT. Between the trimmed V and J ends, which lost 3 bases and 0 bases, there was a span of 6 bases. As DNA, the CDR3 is TGTGCCAGCAGTTATGTCGGCTCCTACAATGAGCAGTTCTTC. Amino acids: CASSYVGSYNEQFF.

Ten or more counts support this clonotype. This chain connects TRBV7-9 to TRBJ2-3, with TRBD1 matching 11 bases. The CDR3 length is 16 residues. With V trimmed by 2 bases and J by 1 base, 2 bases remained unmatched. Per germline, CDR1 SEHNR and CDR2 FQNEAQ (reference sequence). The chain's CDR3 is CASSLRTGGRTDTQYF. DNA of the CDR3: TGTGCCAGCAGCTTAAGGACAGGGGGCCGCACAGATACGCAGTATTTT.

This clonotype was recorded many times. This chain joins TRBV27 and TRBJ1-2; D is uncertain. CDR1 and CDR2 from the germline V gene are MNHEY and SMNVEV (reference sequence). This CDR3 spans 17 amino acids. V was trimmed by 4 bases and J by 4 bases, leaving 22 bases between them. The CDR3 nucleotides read TGTGCCAGCAGTTCCAGCAGTAGATACCCCGATTTCTATGGCTACACCTTC. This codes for CASSSSSRYPDFYGYTF.

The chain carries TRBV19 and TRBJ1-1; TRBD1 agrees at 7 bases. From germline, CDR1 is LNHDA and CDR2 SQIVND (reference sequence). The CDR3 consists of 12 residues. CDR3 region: CASGTANTEAFF. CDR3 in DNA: TGTGCTTCAGGGACAGCGAACACTGAAGCTTTCTTT.